This T cell receptor beta chain was recorded in a study of blood T cell repertoires in COVID-19 (dated by TCRdb to 2018 to 2020). Background on the whole study: The collaborator samples originated in the United States, Italy and Spain and spanned the acute and convalescent phases of COVID-19. HLA class I and class II types, where available, came from metadata supplied by the sample provider rather than from assay-based typing. The sample metadata nearly always contained a de-identified subject ID, COVID-19 status, age in years and sex. The samples were drawn from two sources: the first 160 participants of the ongoing ImmuneRACE study, and 1,254 subjects contributed by 6 global collaborators. Subjects who had been exposed to COVID-19, were actively infected with it, or had recovered from it provided the deeply sampled blood TCRbeta repertoires that made up the dataset. The repertoires were made available in a free public database intended to serve as a resource for research on the immune response to SARS-CoV-2. The prospective study material was composed of cDNA or gDNA derived from T cells, B-cell-depleted T cells, or PBMCs. Study-wide conclusions, independent of this receptor: The amount of clinical and demographic metadata varied by source and participant and was provided uncurated.

From the cysteine through the phenylalanine, the CDR3 covers 14 amino acids. Only CDR3 DNA remains: 42 bases, in frame from the first base. V is trimmed back by 3 bases and J by 7 bases, and the junction contains 7 bases that no gene match accounts for. Sequences SGHRS (CDR1) and YFSETQ (CDR2) are obtained from the germline V gene. Comment on this clone: Its antigen target is currently unknown. The sample holds no much larger clone one base away, and base qualities are not on file.

Samples from volunteer blood donors who had recovered from COVID-19 were contributed by a second Seattle source. Collaborating institutions collected whole blood in K2EDTA tubes following their own protocols. Collaborator samples were shipped for TCRbeta analysis as frozen whole blood, isolated PBMCs, or DNA extracted from either sample type. The immunoSEQ Assay, a bias-controlled multiplex PCR, was used to amplify TCRbeta CDR3 regions from genomic DNA. For the original study's pipeline: The number of nucleated cells in each sample was estimated by amplification of reference gene primers within the assay. Sequence reads were collapsed and filtered to measure the absolute abundance of every unique TCRbeta CDR3 rearrangement. For each sample, productive Simpson clonality was calculated by taking the square root of Simpson's diversity index across productive rearrangements. As stored in TCRdb, this immuneACCESS dataset retains in-frame rearrangements with V and J assigned. A fraction of the clones does not appear; measured against another copy, unresolved V genes explain less than half of the discrepancy, and the remainder lacks a known reason. V and J calls and clone size are as listed in that table; D and trimming were resolved from the DNA. Within this sample are roughly 300,000 clones, with around 92% of them counted one time only. The ten top clones hold under 8% of the sample.

The clonotype comes from a man between 18 and 35 years old who had recovered from COVID-19. The chain joins TRBV5-1 to TRBJ1-5, with 7 bases aligning to TRBD1. Input material: peripheral blood. In nucleotides, the sequence is TGCGCCAGCAGCTATACAGGGGCTGGGCAGCCCCAGCATTTT. Its translation reads: CASSYTGAGQPQHF.